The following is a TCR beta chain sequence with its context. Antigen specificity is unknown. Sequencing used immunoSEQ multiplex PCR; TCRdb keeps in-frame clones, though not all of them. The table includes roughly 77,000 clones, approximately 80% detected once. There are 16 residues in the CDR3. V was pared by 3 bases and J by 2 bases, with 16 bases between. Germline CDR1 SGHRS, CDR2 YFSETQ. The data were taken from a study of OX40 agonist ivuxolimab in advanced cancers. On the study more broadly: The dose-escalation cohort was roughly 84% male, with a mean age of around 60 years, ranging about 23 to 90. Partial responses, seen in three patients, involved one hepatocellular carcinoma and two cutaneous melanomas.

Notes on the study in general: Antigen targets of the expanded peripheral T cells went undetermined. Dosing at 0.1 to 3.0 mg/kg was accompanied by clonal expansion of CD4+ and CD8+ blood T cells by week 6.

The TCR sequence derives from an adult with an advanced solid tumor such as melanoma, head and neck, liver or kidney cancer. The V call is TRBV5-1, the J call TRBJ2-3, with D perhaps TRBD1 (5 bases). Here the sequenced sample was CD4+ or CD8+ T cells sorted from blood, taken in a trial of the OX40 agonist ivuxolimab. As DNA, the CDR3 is TGCGCCAGCAGCTCGTCAGGGTCATCCCTCACAGATACGCAGTATTTT. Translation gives CASSSSGSSLTDTQYF.